The clone carrying this TCR beta chain was seen at least ten times. Its target is unknown. This sample is part of a study of T cells in Graves' hyperthyroidism and ophthalmopathy. Subjects with ophthalmopathy showed a Clinical Activity Score no lower than 3, a NOSPECS grade no lower than 4, and a duration shorter than 3 months. RNA transcripts gave rise to amplified TCR beta CDR3 regions. When the TCR CDR3 underwent first-round RT-PCR, the HTBI primer set was used. TCRdb analysed the multiplex PCR reads with MiXCR anew, one entry per CDR3 protein. Of about 260,000 distinct CDR3 sequences listed, roughly 15% were seen once; the top ten hold approximately 30%. V was shortened by 3 bases and J by 4 bases, with 7 bases between the two germline ends. The CDR3 contains 12 residues. The germline gives CDR1 GTSNPN, CDR2 SVGIG (reference sequence). Study observations and caveats: Among thyroid clonotypes expanded above 0.001, most also appeared in blood.

This TCR was recovered from a woman younger than 30 with Graves' ophthalmopathy. The sample was blood. V gene TRBV30 combines with J gene TRBJ1-3; D is unclear. The CDR3, as DNA: TGTGCCTGGAGAACAGCGGGAAACACCATATATTTT. Encoded protein: CAWRTAGNTIYF.